The 16 T cell receptor beta chains reported below all come from one sample, sequenced in a study of beta chain features in type 1 diabetes. Study-wide results and limits: Shorter TCRB CDR3s, moderately but significantly so, were found in Type 1 diabetes patients in all four CD4+ subsets.

Their antigens remain unidentified. The investigators reverse transcribed all of the isolated RNA, so they sequenced expressed TCRB transcripts. TCRdb's copy holds only in-frame clones and misses some; the assay was immunoSEQ multiplex PCR. The top ten clones hold 0.3% to 0.4% of a sample with 20,000 to 25,000 clones, about 57% of them seen once. Sequenced input: stem cell memory CD4+ T cells from blood. These TCRs come from a man aged 18 to 30 with type 1 diabetes.

The chain employs TRBV18 and TRBJ2-3, with a possible D match to TRBD2 (5 bases). The germline V gene encodes CDR1 KGHSH and CDR2 LQKENI. The CDR3 has 13 amino acids. The germline V and J ends were trimmed by 6 bases and 1 base, with 8 bases remaining between them. CDR3 nucleotides: TGTGCCAGCTCCCCCGGGGGCACAGATACGCAGTATTTT. Amino acid sequence: CASSPGGTDTQYF.

The chain employs TRBV15 and TRBJ1-2; D unclear. Germline V lookup: CDR1 LNHNV, CDR2 YYDKDF (reference sequence). V shed 0 bases and J shed 0 bases, with 5 bases lying between them. The CDR3 contains 14 residues. CDR3 sequence: CATSRELANYGYTF. As DNA, the CDR3 is TGTGCCACCAGCAGAGAACTCGCTAACTATGGCTACACCTTC. Full variable domain (missing parts from reference TRBV15 and TRBJ1-2): DAMVIQNPRYQVTQFGKPVTLSCSQTLNHNVMYWYQQKSSQAPKLLFHYYDKDFNNEADTPDNFQSRRPNTSFCFLDIRSPGLGDTAMYLCATSRELANYGYTFGSGTRLTVV.

The chain carries TRBV5-4 and TRBJ2-5; TRBD2 matches at 8 bases. Per germline, CDR1 SGHNT and CDR2 YYREEE (reference sequence). The ends lost 3 bases at V and 5 bases at J; junction bases unmatched: 15. This CDR3 region has 17 residues. CDR3 coding DNA: TGTGCCAGCAGCTATTGGAGGTCGGGAGGGCTAGCGGAGACCCAGTACTTC. Its translation is CASSYWRSGGLAETQYF. The full variable domain, rest sourced from reference TRBV5-4 and TRBJ2-5, is ETGVTQSPTHLIKTRGQQVTLRCSSQSGHNTVSWYQQALGQGPQFIFQYYREEENGRGNFPPRFSGLQFPNYSSELNVNALELDDSALYLCASSYWRSGGLAETQYFGPGTRLLVL.

The CDR3 bases are TGTGCCAGCAGCGTATGGGGCAAGAATGAGCAGTTCTTC. Translating gives CASSVWGKNEQFF. The chain couples TRBV9 to TRBJ2-1; possibly TRBD1 for D (5 bases). Germline V gives CDR1 SGDLS, CDR2 YYNGEE. The CDR3 extends over 13 amino acids. The germline V and J ends were trimmed by 1 base and 7 bases, with 9 bases remaining between them.

The rearrangement uses TRBV5-1 and TRBJ1-2, with 7 positions matching TRBD1. Germline V gene sequence: CDR1 SGHRS, CDR2 YFSETQ. CDR3 size: 15 residues. Germline trimming cut 5 bases from V and 0 bases from J; bases unmatched to any gene: 7. The CDR3 bases are TGCGCCAGCAGTTTGCCAGGGGGTACTAACTATGGCTACACCTTC. Its protein is CASSLPGGTNYGYTF.

The chain couples TRBV11-2 to TRBJ1-1; D remains unclear. Germline CDR1 is SGHAT and CDR2 is FQNNGV. The CDR3 runs to 14 residues. Trimming removed 6 bases from V and 1 base from J, with 12 bases in between. The CDR3 is CASREQTGNTEAFF. The CDR3 DNA reads TGTGCCAGCAGAGAGCAGACGGGGAACACTGAAGCTTTCTTT.

The rearrangement joins TRBV6-5 to TRBJ1-6, with D tentatively TRBD1 (5 bases). Looked up from germline, CDR1 is MNHEY and CDR2 is SVGAGI. Trimming pared 0 bases from V and 7 bases from J, leaving 7 bases between. This CDR3 is built from 14 residues. The CDR3, as DNA: TGTGCCAGCAGTTACTCCAACAGGAATTCACCCCTCCACTTT. This codes for CASSYSNRNSPLHF.

The sample holds a few counts of this clone. This chain uses TRBV4-3 with TRBJ2-3; D may be TRBD2 (7 bases). Germline lookup yields CDR1 LGHNA and CDR2 YSLEER. V was shortened by 1 base and J by 6 bases, with 17 bases between the two germline ends. This CDR3 comprises 16 residues. The CDR3, as DNA: TGCGCCAGCAGCCAAGGTTCTGCGGGGGCTGGGGATACGCAGTATTTT. It codes for CASSQGSAGAGDTQYF.

This clone was seen a handful of times. The genes are TRBV6-6 and TRBJ2-7, with 12 bases that match TRBD2. This CDR3 contains 16 residues. With 2 bases clipped from V and 4 bases from J, the junction kept 6 bases outside the gene matches. Per the germline V gene, CDR1 is MNHNY and CDR2 is SVGAGI (reference sequence). The CDR3 protein is CASSYGGTSGSYEQYF. CDR3 coding DNA: TGTGCCAGCAGTTACGGAGGGACTAGCGGGTCTTACGAGCAGTACTTC.

The chain combines TRBV18 with TRBJ2-5, with 8 positions matching TRBD2. The CDR3 consists of 16 residues. Per germline, CDR1 KGHSH and CDR2 LQKENI. The ends lost 0 bases at V and 5 bases at J; junction bases unmatched: 8. CDR3 residues: CASSPPRAGGGETQYF. CDR3 coding DNA: TGTGCCAGCTCACCACCAAGGGCCGGCGGGGGGGAGACCCAGTACTTC.

This clone was seen only a few times. This chain joins TRBV30 and TRBJ1-6; D not certain. The germline V gene has CDR1 GTSNPN and CDR2 SVGIG (reference sequence). The V gene lost 7 bases and the J gene lost 4 bases, with 11 bases spanning the gap. The CDR3 spans 13 residues. The CDR3 DNA reads TGTGCCTCCGAGGTCTCTTATAATTCACCCCTCCACTTT. Translation: CASEVSYNSPLHF.

The rearrangement links TRBV4-3 to TRBJ2-2; 9 nucleotides align to TRBD1. The CDR3 sequence is 13 residues long. The V segment lost 4 bases and the J segment 13 bases; nucleotides outside the gene matches: 7. Germline-derived CDR1 and CDR2 are LGHNA and YSLEER. The DNA of the CDR3 is TGCGCCAGCAGCCCCTCCGGGACAGGGAGGCTGTTTTTT. Amino acids: CASSPSGTGRLFF.

The V call is TRBV18, the J call TRBJ2-1; D unresolved. The CDR3 is made up of 13 amino acids. CDR1 KGHSH and CDR2 LQKENI come from the germline V gene. Trimming removed 2 bases from V and 11 bases from J, with 13 bases in between. In DNA form, the CDR3 reads TGTGCCAGCTCACCAACGACTCCGAAGAAGCAGTTCTTC. Protein product: CASSPTTPKKQFF.

The chain recombines TRBV6-6 with TRBJ1-4, with TRBD1 identical over 8 bases. The CDR3 extends over 14 amino acids. V shed 6 bases and J 8 bases; nucleotides not matched to a gene: 8. Germline V gene lookup returns CDR1 MNHNY and CDR2 SVGAGI (reference sequence). The CDR3 DNA reads as TGTGCCAGCAGCACCGGACAGGGTAAAGAAAAACTGTTTTTT. Amino acids: CASSTGQGKEKLFF.

This rearrangement joins TRBV7-2 to TRBJ2-3; weak D call: TRBD2 (5 bases). This CDR3 has 13 amino acids. V gave up 5 bases and J gave up 11 bases, with 17 bases separating them. The V gene's germline CDR1 is SGHTA and CDR2 FQGNSA. CDR3 nucleotides: TGTGCCAGCAGCGACCCCTGGAGCGGATTGCAGTATTTT. As protein: CASSDPWSGLQYF.

The rearrangement links TRBV5-1 to TRBJ1-1; D gene ambiguous. Between the trimmed V and J ends, which lost 0 bases and 3 bases, there was a span of 3 bases. CDR1 SGHRS and CDR2 YFSETQ come from the germline V gene. This CDR3 is 12 amino acids long. The CDR3 DNA follows: TGCGCCAGCAGCTTGGCAGACACTGAAGCTTTCTTT. Its protein product is CASSLADTEAFF.